This T cell receptor beta chain was documented in a study of cytomegalovirus exposure and HLA in healthy donors. Study information: From some 180 million T cells, an earlier analysis saw 90 million to 130 million unique TCR beta sequences. Findings and caveats of the study: The study reported that TCR beta sequences accurately predicted HLA-A and HLA-B alleles in most subjects. In vitro testing confirmed a few CMV-associated chains as specific for CMV antigens. It was approximately 150 TCR beta chains that were listed as cytomegalovirus-associated.

Germline lookup yields CDR1 SGDLS and CDR2 YYNGEE. The V and J ends lost 4 bases and 4 bases, in that order; junction bases with no gene match: 17. This CDR3 has 19 residues. PCR was performed using 60 Vbeta and 13 Jbeta primers. TCRdb keeps only in-frame clones here, not all; method: immunoSEQ multiplex PCR. The sample carries about 120,000 clones, 80% recorded once. For this clone: Its antigen is unidentified.

What was sequenced was PBMCs. The receptor's source is a man under 40 in good health and CMV-seronegative. This chain uses TRBV9 with TRBJ2-1; 10 positions agree with TRBD2. The CDR3 sequence: CASSPVGLATQNLYNEQFF. CDR3 DNA: TGTGCCAGCAGCCCGGTGGGACTAGCGACGCAAAATCTGTACAATGAGCAGTTCTTC.